Below, 2 T cell receptor beta chains from the same sample are listed, as sequenced in a study of T and B cells in COVID-19 patients. TRB rearrangements were amplified by multiplex PCR with BIOMED2 TRB-A/B primers. TCRdb reprocessed the multiplex PCR reads with MiXCR, giving one entry per CDR3 protein. Here the sample spans tens of thousands of distinct CDR3 sequences, just under 30% being singletons. From blood, about 230-500 ng of genomic DNA served as TRB template. Specimen: blood. Receptors originate from a human donor who had recovered from COVID-19.

This clonotype appeared once. The V gene is TRBV7-9, the J gene TRBJ2-1, with 7 bases lining up with TRBD2. V shed 3 bases, J shed 5 bases, and the junction held 10 bases outside the gene matches. The length of the CDR3 is 16 residues. Looked up from germline, CDR1 is SEHNR and CDR2 is FQNEAQ (reference sequence). CDR3 nucleotides: TGTGCCAGCAGCTTGGTTCTAGCGGATAGTCACAATGAGCAGTTCTTC. Translation: CASSLVLADSHNEQFF.

The rearrangement joins TRBV12-3 or TRBV12-4 to TRBJ1-6; 9 bases are shared with TRBD1. The CDR3 spans 17 residues. V was clipped by 6 bases and J by 2 bases; unmatched bases: 8. The CDR3 DNA reads as TGTGCCAGCAGCGCCGGGACAGGGTGGACCTATAATTCACCCCTCCACTTT. Its protein is CASSAGTGWTYNSPLHF.